The clone carrying this TCR beta chain was counted a few times. This entry is derived from a study of shared clonotypes between healthy human individuals. Source study methods: Without quality scores, immunoSEQ junctional reads could not be filtered like full-length reads. Assay used: immunoSEQ multiplex PCR; TCRdb lists only in-frame clones, some missing. V, J and clone size are taken as reported in that table, and D and trimming were inferred from the DNA itself. The data contain about 340,000 clones, around 79% of them singletons. Germline V gene lookup returns CDR1 LGHNA and CDR2 YSLEER. This CDR3 is 14 amino acids long. With 1 base removed from V and 1 base from J, the gap between germline ends came to 7 bases.

The rearrangement joins TRBV4-3 to TRBJ2-5; D remains unclear. Source material: memory CD4+ T cells sorted from blood. Subset noted: CD45RA-negative fraction. The receptor comes from a man aged 30-40 years in good health. Here the CDR3 DNA reads TGCGCCAGCAGCCAAGCTCAGGTCCAAGAGACCCAGTACTTC. This sequence encodes CASSQAQVQETQYF.